One and the same sample provided the 5 T cell receptor beta chains below, sequenced in a study of identical twins. TCRdb independently ran MiXCR on the 5' RACE reads; one entry per CDR3 protein. The table has approximately 620,000 distinct CDR3 sequences, about 9.4% seen once. These sequences were also reported in another study, on yellow fever vaccine responses in identical twins.

The source material was PBMCs. All receptors derive from a woman younger than 35 in good health.

This clonotype was recorded at least ten times. The rearrangement links TRBV6-5 to TRBJ2-2; D not resolved. The CDR3 has 15 amino acids. V was shortened by 3 bases and J by 4 bases, with 12 bases between the two germline ends. Germline-derived CDR1 and CDR2 are MNHEY and SVGAGI. CDR3 bases: TGTGCCAGCAGTTATCGGACCCGTAGCACCGGGGAGCTGTTTTTT. Translation gives CASSYRTRSTGELFF.

This sequence joins TRBV5-1 and TRBJ2-1; D gene ambiguous. Trimming left V 0 bases short and J 7 bases short, with 11 bases between. CDR3 size: 14 residues. Per the germline V gene, CDR1 is SGHRS and CDR2 is YFSETQ. The CDR3 loop is CASSLAPVGNEQFF. The CDR3 DNA follows: TGCGCCAGCAGCTTGGCACCTGTAGGAAATGAGCAGTTCTTC.

This clonotype was seen only a few times. The V and J genes are TRBV7-2 and TRBJ2-7, with TRBD2 identical over 8 bases. Germline V gene sequence: CDR1 SGHTA, CDR2 FQGNSA. J gave up 6 bases and V 4 bases, and 5 bases lay outside the gene matches. The CDR3 spans 13 residues. CDR3 bases: TGTGCCAGCAGCTATCAGAGCGGGAGCGAGCAGTACTTC. Its protein is CASSYQSGSEQYF.

This clonotype was detected many times. V is TRBV20-1 and J is TRBJ2-1; 8 positions match TRBD2. V dropped 3 bases and J dropped 8; count of bases not matched to a gene: 9. The germline gives CDR1 DFQATT, CDR2 SNEGSKA (reference sequence). The CDR3 totals 14 residues. CDR3 DNA: TGCAGTGCTAGGGGGCAGCGGGAGTTCTATGAGCAGTTCTTC. This codes for CSARGQREFYEQFF.

A few counts support this clonotype. The chain is built from TRBV7-9 and TRBJ1-2; TRBD1 matches 10 bases. The CDR3 has 15 amino acids. The V and J ends lost 2 bases and 7 bases, in that order; junction bases with no gene match: 7. Germline CDR1 SEHNR, CDR2 FQNEAQ (reference sequence). Written as DNA, the CDR3 is TGTGCCAGCAGCTTACCGGGACAGGGGTTTGTTGGCTACACCTTC. This sequence encodes CASSLPGQGFVGYTF.